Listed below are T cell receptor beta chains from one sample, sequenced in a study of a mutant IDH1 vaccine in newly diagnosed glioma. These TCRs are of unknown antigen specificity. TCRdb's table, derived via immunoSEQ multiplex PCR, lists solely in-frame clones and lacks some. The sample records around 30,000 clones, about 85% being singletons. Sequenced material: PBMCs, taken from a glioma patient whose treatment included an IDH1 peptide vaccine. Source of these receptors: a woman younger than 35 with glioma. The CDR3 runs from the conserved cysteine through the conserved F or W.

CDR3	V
CASSYSGTGGYYGYTF	TRBV6-5
CASSPREISSYEQYF	TRBV9
CASSWGQGGGYTF	TRBV5-6
CASRPDQGASQPQHF	TRBV6-5
CASSLAPGPHEQYF	TRBV5-1
CASSQGWTGGIGTDTQYF	TRBV4-2
CASSEGVNTEAFF	TRBV2
CASSLVTNYEQYF	TRBV7-2
CASSIGTESTEAFF	TRBV19
CAWSISTNSEAFF	TRBV30
CANAEQPAGGYTF	TRBV6-1
CASSKKGGMGDTQYF	TRBV2
CASSSPQRDSSYEQYF	TRBV5-6
CSARGTKEQFF	TRBV20-1
CASSLQGNTEAFF	TRBV7-9
CASSLPGQGDQPQHF	TRBV19
CATSSRGNDQPQHF	TRBV15
CASRPGPTEAFF	TRBV7-9
CASSPILADRAVNYGYTF	TRBV28
CASSPGQGAANEKLFF	TRBV5-1
CASSVTRLSTDTQYF	TRBV9
CASSLAGAYEQYF	TRBV7-9
CASSDVAGSQETQYF	TRBV6-4
CASSLEGTGLRGYTF	TRBV5-4
CASSHTTWERAQPQHF	TRBV4-1
CASTKLAGGPYEQYF	TRBV11-3
CASSDRQVQGTDTQYF	TRBV9
CASSSMTGPYEQYF	TRBV7-9
CATSGPREKANEQFF	TRBV15
CATSRDVRTGGTGELFF	TRBV15
CASSEEQAYQPQHF	TRBV2
CATSRRASGVDEQFF	TRBV15
CASTGEGEGNQPQHF	TRBV28